This is a list of T cell receptor beta chains from one sample in a study of blood T cell repertoires in COVID-19. Generated by immunoSEQ multiplex PCR, the TCRdb table keeps only in-frame clones and is missing some. Of 190,000 or so clones detected, 85% appear once; the ten largest clones hold about 19%. Input material: PBMCs or T cells enriched from blood (not recorded which). The receptors were gathered from a man in his forties or fifties who had recovered from COVID-19. Both conserved end residues are part of each CDR3. D genes are given only for firm matches. Part of the rows lack a size; the others show once, few, many or a class for expanded clones.

clone size	V gene	D gene	J gene	CDR3 DNA	CDR3 protein
.	TRBV7-2	TRBD2	TRBJ2-1	TGTGCCAGCAGCGCGGGACTAGCGGGACCAAATGAGCAGTTCTTC	CASSAGLAGPNEQFF
.	TRBV6-5	TRBD1	TRBJ1-1	TGTGCCAGCGCCCAACAGGGGGCGGGCACTGAAGCTTTCTTT	CASAQQGAGTEAFF
.	TRBV5-6	TRBD1	TRBJ1-5	TGTGCCAGCAGCTCCCTCGGGACAGGGGCCAACAATCAGCCCCAGCATTTT	CASSSLGTGANNQPQHF
.	TRBV14	.	TRBJ2-7	TGTGCCAGCAGCCCTAGTTTGGCGCACGAGCAGTACTTC	CASSPSLAHEQYF
once	TRBV18	.	TRBJ2-7	TGTGCCAGCTCCCCGAGCGGCGGGTACTACGAGCAGTACTTC	CASSPSGGYYEQYF
once	TRBV5-4	.	TRBJ2-1	TGTGCCAGCAGCTTGGAGGCAGGGGCCTCTACGGGACAGTTCTTC	CASSLEAGASTGQFF
.	TRBV5-4	TRBD2	TRBJ2-3	TGTGCCAGCAGCCGCCCTGGGGCGGGAGGGGATACGCAGTATTTT	CASSRPGAGGDTQYF
.	TRBV10-3	TRBD1	TRBJ1-3	TGTGCCATCAGTACGGGGACAGTCCAATCTGGAAACACCATATATTTT	CAISTGTVQSGNTIYF
.	TRBV6-5	.	TRBJ1-3	TGTGCCAGCACGACAAGCTCTGGAAACACCATATATTTT	CASTTSSGNTIYF
.	TRBV27	TRBD2	TRBJ2-3	TGTGCCACGAGGGAGACTAGCGGGATTAAGGGTCCGCAGTATTTT	CATRETSGIKGPQYF
.	TRBV7-3	.	TRBJ2-2	TGTGCCAGCAGCGGTACAGGGAGCGAGCTGTTTTTT	CASSGTGSELFF
.	TRBV12-5	.	TRBJ1-1	TGTGCTAGTGGTTTGCCCTCCTCGGTAGAAGCTTTCTTT	CASGLPSSVEAFF